The TCR beta chain described here comes from a study of OX40 agonist ivuxolimab in advanced cancers. Study at large: Patients were dosed intravenously with ivuxolimab at 0.01 to 10 mg/kg every 2 weeks. Study-level findings and limits: Patients with a partial response at 0.1-3.0 mg/kg had among the lowest clonal expansion. Low normalized clonal expansion also occurred in some nonresponding patients.

V was cut by 3 bases and J by 9 bases, with 15 bases left in between. The CDR3 runs to 15 residues. Germline V CDR1 and CDR2: KGHSH, LQKENI. A word on this clone: What it binds is not known.

TCRdb keeps only in-frame clones here, not all; method: immunoSEQ multiplex PCR. The data hold roughly 60,000 clones, with approximately 91% observed a single time. The sequences come from CD4+ or CD8+ T cells sorted from blood, collected in a trial of the OX40 agonist ivuxolimab. The origin of this receptor is an adult with an advanced solid tumor such as melanoma, head and neck, liver or kidney cancer. The chain recombines TRBV18 with TRBJ1-6; D gene uncertain. The CDR3, as DNA: TGTGCCAGCTCACCTCGCCCCGTGGAGTTTTCACCCCTCCACTTT. Its protein is CASSPRPVEFSPLHF.